This T cell receptor beta chain was captured by sequencing in a study of T cell repertoires in cytomegalovirus infection. Across the whole study: Well-studied HLA-B-restricted epitopes and recently identified HLA-C-restricted epitopes of CMV were both used in the study.

CDR1 is SGHNT, CDR2 YENEEA, per germline. The CDR3 loop spans 14 amino acids. Trimming took off 0 bases at V and 1 base at J, with 6 bases between the two ends. TCRdb passed the reads through MiXCR, listing each CDR3 protein once. The sample holds about 830,000 distinct CDR3 sequences, over 25% seen once. This clonotype has at least ten counts. The antigen is not known. Study findings and constraints: Clonotype analysis showed dominance of the ex vivo response by HLA-C-restricted CMV-specific TCR beta clonotypes.

This TCR came from a human donor in good health (CMV status not recorded). Some clones in this sample may be carry-over from other donors' samples. The sample consisted of cultured CD8+ T cells from PBMCs, taken from culture after CMV antigen stimulation. The chain is built from TRBV11-3 and TRBJ1-1; maybe TRBD1 (5 bases). The CDR3 sequence is CASSLDQGNTEAFF. CDR3 in DNA: TGTGCCAGCAGCTTAGACCAGGGGAACACTGAAGCTTTCTTT.